This T cell receptor (beta chain) was documented in a study of identifying expanded T cells in peripheral blood. Healthy donors had no documented immune events, such as infections, while sampled. Clones were read by immunoSEQ multiplex PCR, and TCRdb kept only the in-frame ones, dropping some. Here the sample spans some 120,000 clones, 75% to 90% being singletons. The sample comprised blood. The source is a person aged 18-70 years in good health.

DNA of the CDR3: TGCAGCGCCCTTGTTCAAGCCGAGCAGTACTTC. Translating it yields CSALVQAEQYF. The chain recombines TRBV29-1 with TRBJ2-7, with D unclear. Germline V gene sequence: CDR1 SQVTM, CDR2 ANQGSEA. This CDR3 is built from 11 residues. V was cut by 7 bases and J by 6 bases, with 13 bases left in between.